These T cell receptor beta chains were read from a single sample in a study of control samples from healthy donors and cancer patients. The data were produced by immunoSEQ multiplex PCR, yet TCRdb's version contains in-frame clones alone and is incomplete. The sample lists tens of thousands of clones; 79% were seen once. The source material was PBMCs. The source of these receptors is a man aged 60 to 69 with head and neck cancer. The CDR3 runs from the conserved cysteine through the conserved F or W. The D gene is left open where the match is weak. The size field is filled for only some rows; it gives once, few, many or a size class.

j_gene: TRBJ2-7; v_gene: TRBV19; d_gene: NA; abundance: NA; CDR3nt: TGTGCCAGTAGCGGCGGGTGGGGGGCCTCGACCACGCTCTACGAGCAGTACTTC; CDR3aa: CASSGGWGASTTLYEQYF
j_gene: TRBJ1-1; v_gene: TRBV7-9; d_gene: TRBD1; abundance: NA; CDR3nt: TGTGCCAGCAGCTTAGGACAGGGGAATCCTGAAGCTTTCTTT; CDR3aa: CASSLGQGNPEAFF
j_gene: TRBJ1-1; v_gene: TRBV6-2/TRBV6-3; d_gene: NA; abundance: NA; CDR3nt: TGTGCCAGCAGCCACTCGGGGGAGGGGACTGAAGCTTTCTTT; CDR3aa: CASSHSGEGTEAFF
j_gene: TRBJ2-5; v_gene: TRBV28; d_gene: NA; abundance: NA; CDR3nt: TGTGCCAGCAGTTTTACGCCCCCTCGCCAAGAGACCCAGTACTTC; CDR3aa: CASSFTPPRQETQYF
j_gene: TRBJ2-7; v_gene: TRBV27; d_gene: NA; abundance: NA; CDR3nt: TGTGCCAGCAGTTTAGGGACATTTCACTCCTACGAGCAGTACTTC; CDR3aa: CASSLGTFHSYEQYF
j_gene: TRBJ2-7; v_gene: TRBV28; d_gene: TRBD2; abundance: NA; CDR3nt: TGTGCCAGCCGACTGGGAGGGGACTCCTACGAGCAGTACTTC; CDR3aa: CASRLGGDSYEQYF
j_gene: TRBJ1-5; v_gene: TRBV7-8; d_gene: NA; abundance: NA; CDR3nt: TGTGCCAGCAGCTTAGAAGGGGGGCAGCGTTGGCAGCCCCAGCATTTT; CDR3aa: CASSLEGGQRWQPQHF
j_gene: TRBJ2-2; v_gene: TRBV5-6; d_gene: NA; abundance: NA; CDR3nt: TGTGCCAGCAGCTTGGAGGTACCTCCTTCGAACACCGGGGAGCTGTTTTTT; CDR3aa: CASSLEVPPSNTGELFF
j_gene: TRBJ1-4; v_gene: TRBV6-2/TRBV6-3; d_gene: NA; abundance: NA; CDR3nt: TGTGCCAGCAGCGGCGACAGGCTAAATGAAAAACTGTTTTTT; CDR3aa: CASSGDRLNEKLFF
j_gene: TRBJ1-1; v_gene: TRBV28; d_gene: TRBD1; abundance: NA; CDR3nt: TGTGCCAGCAGCACGATGGGACAGGGGGCGGAACGGGTCTTGAACACTGAAGCTTTCTTT; CDR3aa: CASSTMGQGAERVLNTEAFF
j_gene: TRBJ1-1; v_gene: TRBV11-3; d_gene: NA; abundance: NA; CDR3nt: TGTGCCAGCAGCCTCTCGTGGAACACTGAAGCTTTCTTT; CDR3aa: CASSLSWNTEAFF
j_gene: TRBJ2-7; v_gene: TRBV7-8; d_gene: NA; abundance: NA; CDR3nt: TGTGCCAGCAGCTTAGATCTCGCGCGGGAGCAGTACTTC; CDR3aa: CASSLDLAREQYF
j_gene: TRBJ1-4; v_gene: TRBV29-1; d_gene: NA; abundance: NA; CDR3nt: TGCAGCGTTTCGGACAGAAGATTCGAAAAACTGTTTTTT; CDR3aa: CSVSDRRFEKLFF
j_gene: TRBJ2-7; v_gene: TRBV28; d_gene: TRBD2; abundance: NA; CDR3nt: TGTGCCAGCAGGGGGGGGGAACCTTCCTACGAGCAGTACTTC; CDR3aa: CASRGGEPSYEQYF
j_gene: TRBJ2-6; v_gene: TRBV3-1/TRBV3-2; d_gene: NA; abundance: once; CDR3nt: TGTGCCAGCAGCGTTTACAGCTCTGGGGCCAACGTCCTGACTTTC; CDR3aa: CASSVYSSGANVLTF
j_gene: TRBJ1-2; v_gene: TRBV4-2; d_gene: NA; abundance: NA; CDR3nt: TGTGCCAGCAGCCAAGCCGCGTTAGGGGGCTATGGCTACACCTTC; CDR3aa: CASSQAALGGYGYTF
j_gene: TRBJ1-5; v_gene: TRBV7-2; d_gene: NA; abundance: NA; CDR3nt: TGTGCCAGCAGCTCAGACAGGACGCAGGATCAGCCCCAGCATTTT; CDR3aa: CASSSDRTQDQPQHF
j_gene: TRBJ2-7; v_gene: TRBV3-1/TRBV3-2; d_gene: NA; abundance: NA; CDR3nt: TGTGCCAGCAGCTCCCGGGACCTGGGGAATGAGCAGTACTTC; CDR3aa: CASSSRDLGNEQYF
j_gene: TRBJ2-5; v_gene: TRBV7-3; d_gene: NA; abundance: NA; CDR3nt: TGTGCCAGCAGCATGAATTCGGGGGCGCGGGAGACCCAGTACTTC; CDR3aa: CASSMNSGARETQYF
j_gene: TRBJ2-7; v_gene: TRBV2; d_gene: NA; abundance: NA; CDR3nt: TGTGCCAGCAGTGAAGACTACGAGCAGTACTTC; CDR3aa: CASSEDYEQYF
j_gene: TRBJ2-1; v_gene: TRBV9; d_gene: TRBD2; abundance: NA; CDR3nt: TGTGCCAGCAGCGAGGATAGCGGGAACCCCTCCTACAATGAGCAGTTCTTC; CDR3aa: CASSEDSGNPSYNEQFF
j_gene: TRBJ2-1; v_gene: TRBV12-3/TRBV12-4; d_gene: NA; abundance: NA; CDR3nt: TGTGCCAGTTGGAGGCAGGGCAATGAGCAGTTCTTC; CDR3aa: CASWRQGNEQFF
j_gene: TRBJ2-7; v_gene: TRBV11-1; d_gene: TRBD2; abundance: NA; CDR3nt: TGTGCCAGCAGCTCTCGTAGCGGGAATTGGCGCGAGCAGTACTTC; CDR3aa: CASSSRSGNWREQYF
j_gene: TRBJ2-7; v_gene: TRBV19; d_gene: TRBD2; abundance: NA; CDR3nt: TGTGCCAGTAGCGGGTTAGCGGGAGTCTACGAGCAGTACTTC; CDR3aa: CASSGLAGVYEQYF
j_gene: TRBJ2-7; v_gene: TRBV7-2; d_gene: NA; abundance: NA; CDR3nt: TGTGCCAGCAGCCCACAGGGTCGTTACGGCGAGCAGTACTTC; CDR3aa: CASSPQGRYGEQYF
j_gene: TRBJ1-5; v_gene: TRBV13; d_gene: NA; abundance: NA; CDR3nt: TGTGCCAGCAGCAGCCTCAGGGATCAGCCCCAGCATTTT; CDR3aa: CASSSLRDQPQHF
j_gene: TRBJ2-6; v_gene: TRBV6-5; d_gene: NA; abundance: NA; CDR3nt: TGTGCCAGCATGAACCCCGTCGGTTGGGCCAACGTCCTGACTTTC; CDR3aa: CASMNPVGWANVLTF
j_gene: TRBJ2-3; v_gene: TRBV9; d_gene: TRBD2; abundance: NA; CDR3nt: TGTGCCAGCAGCCCCCCGAGGCTGCTAGCGGGAGGGCTAGACTCCACAGATACGCAGTATTTT; CDR3aa: CASSPPRLLAGGLDSTDTQYF
j_gene: TRBJ2-5; v_gene: TRBV5-1; d_gene: NA; abundance: NA; CDR3nt: TGCGCCAGCAGCTTGGAAGAGACCCAGTACTTC; CDR3aa: CASSLEETQYF
j_gene: TRBJ2-3; v_gene: TRBV27; d_gene: NA; abundance: few; CDR3nt: TGTGCCAGCAGTGGGGGGGGCGTGTATACGCAGTATTTT; CDR3aa: CASSGGGVYTQYF
j_gene: TRBJ2-4; v_gene: TRBV7-2; d_gene: TRBD1; abundance: NA; CDR3nt: TGTGCCAGCAGGCGGACAGGGGAAAACATTCAGTACTTC; CDR3aa: CASRRTGENIQYF
j_gene: TRBJ2-5; v_gene: TRBV6-5; d_gene: NA; abundance: NA; CDR3nt: TGTGCCAGCTTTACAGTGGACCAAGAGACCCAGTACTTC; CDR3aa: CASFTVDQETQYF
j_gene: TRBJ1-6; v_gene: TRBV5-4; d_gene: NA; abundance: NA; CDR3nt: TGTGCCAGCAGCTTTTGGGATTCACCCCTCCACTTT; CDR3aa: CASSFWDSPLHF
j_gene: TRBJ2-5; v_gene: TRBV2; d_gene: TRBD1; abundance: NA; CDR3nt: TGTGCCAGCAGGACAGGGGGCCGTGAGACCCAGTACTTC; CDR3aa: CASRTGGRETQYF
j_gene: TRBJ2-1; v_gene: TRBV29-1; d_gene: TRBD2; abundance: NA; CDR3nt: TGCAGCGTTGAGGGACTAGCGGGGCCGACCTACAATGAGCAGTTCTTC; CDR3aa: CSVEGLAGPTYNEQFF
j_gene: TRBJ2-5; v_gene: TRBV18; d_gene: NA; abundance: NA; CDR3nt: TGTGCCAGCTCACCCGGCCGCGCGGTAGAGACCCAGTACTTC; CDR3aa: CASSPGRAVETQYF
j_gene: TRBJ2-1; v_gene: TRBV15; d_gene: NA; abundance: NA; CDR3nt: TGTGCCACCAGGAACTACAATGAGCAGTTCTTC; CDR3aa: CATRNYNEQFF
j_gene: TRBJ1-4; v_gene: TRBV4-1; d_gene: NA; abundance: NA; CDR3nt: TGCGCCAGCAGCCGACGGGACCTTAATGAAAAACTGTTTTTT; CDR3aa: CASSRRDLNEKLFF
j_gene: TRBJ1-5; v_gene: TRBV28; d_gene: NA; abundance: few; CDR3nt: TGTGCCAGCAGTCTCCAGACAGCTCATCAGCCCCAGCATTTT; CDR3aa: CASSLQTAHQPQHF
j_gene: TRBJ1-6; v_gene: TRBV5-6; d_gene: NA; abundance: NA; CDR3nt: TGTGCCAGCAGCTTGAGTAATTCACCCCTCCACTTT; CDR3aa: CASSLSNSPLHF
j_gene: TRBJ2-7; v_gene: TRBV15; d_gene: NA; abundance: NA; CDR3nt: TGTGCCACCAGCAGAGAAGTCGGGAGACTAGACGAGCAGTACTTC; CDR3aa: CATSREVGRLDEQYF
j_gene: TRBJ2-4; v_gene: TRBV6-5; d_gene: NA; abundance: NA; CDR3nt: TGTGCCAGCTCACGGGGCGACGGGGCCAAAAACATTCAGTACTTC; CDR3aa: CASSRGDGAKNIQYF
j_gene: TRBJ2-5; v_gene: TRBV6-2/TRBV6-3; d_gene: NA; abundance: NA; CDR3nt: TGTGCCAGCAGTTACTCTAGGGTACAAGAGACCCAGTACTTC; CDR3aa: CASSYSRVQETQYF
j_gene: TRBJ2-5; v_gene: TRBV28; d_gene: NA; abundance: NA; CDR3nt: TGTGCCAGCCGCAGGGGGGTTGGGACCCAGTACTTC; CDR3aa: CASRRGVGTQYF
j_gene: TRBJ1-1; v_gene: TRBV30; d_gene: NA; abundance: NA; CDR3nt: TGTGCCTGGAGTGTTTACGGACACCACACTGAAGCTTTCTTT; CDR3aa: CAWSVYGHHTEAFF
j_gene: TRBJ1-4; v_gene: TRBV6-2/TRBV6-3; d_gene: NA; abundance: NA; CDR3nt: TGTGCCAGCAGCATGACAGGCTGGGAAAAACTGTTTTTT; CDR3aa: CASSMTGWEKLFF
j_gene: TRBJ1-1; v_gene: TRBV4-1; d_gene: TRBD1; abundance: NA; CDR3nt: TGCGCCAGCAGCCACCCCCGAGGGGCAGGGGGCGTAGGGGCTGAAGCTTTCTTT; CDR3aa: CASSHPRGAGGVGAEAFF
j_gene: TRBJ2-1; v_gene: TRBV2; d_gene: NA; abundance: NA; CDR3nt: TGTGCCAGCAGGGTTCAACTTGAGCAGTTCTTC; CDR3aa: CASRVQLEQFF
j_gene: TRBJ2-1; v_gene: TRBV30; d_gene: NA; abundance: NA; CDR3nt: TGTGCCTGGAGTCTGGGGGACTACAATGAGCAGTTCTTC; CDR3aa: CAWSLGDYNEQFF
j_gene: TRBJ2-1; v_gene: TRBV2; d_gene: TRBD1; abundance: NA; CDR3nt: TGTGCCAGCAGCGCAGAGTATACAGGGGGCGGGGGTGAGCAGTTCTTC; CDR3aa: CASSAEYTGGGGEQFF
j_gene: TRBJ2-1; v_gene: TRBV2; d_gene: TRBD2; abundance: once; CDR3nt: TGTGCCAGCAAACCGGGACTAGTAGTGGATGAGCAGTTCTTC; CDR3aa: CASKPGLVVDEQFF
j_gene: TRBJ2-6; v_gene: TRBV6-2/TRBV6-3; d_gene: NA; abundance: NA; CDR3nt: TGTGCCAGCAGTTGGTTCTCTGGGGCCAACGTCCTGACTTTC; CDR3aa: CASSWFSGANVLTF
j_gene: TRBJ1-4; v_gene: TRBV29-1; d_gene: NA; abundance: NA; CDR3nt: TGCAGCGTGCGACCGGGACCTAATGAAAAACTGTTTTTT; CDR3aa: CSVRPGPNEKLFF
j_gene: TRBJ1-4; v_gene: TRBV6-6; d_gene: NA; abundance: NA; CDR3nt: TGTGCCAGCACAGGACAGAATGAAAAACTGTTTTTT; CDR3aa: CASTGQNEKLFF
j_gene: TRBJ2-7; v_gene: TRBV19; d_gene: NA; abundance: NA; CDR3nt: TGTGCCACTTCCTATGCGGGCATATACTACGAGCAGTACTTC; CDR3aa: CATSYAGIYYEQYF
j_gene: TRBJ2-5; v_gene: TRBV10-3; d_gene: NA; abundance: NA; CDR3nt: TGTGCCATCAGTGAATTTAGGCCCGTCGGGAATAGAGAGACCCAGTACTTC; CDR3aa: CAISEFRPVGNRETQYF
j_gene: TRBJ1-2; v_gene: TRBV7-9; d_gene: NA; abundance: NA; CDR3nt: TGTGCCAGCAGCTTAGGATCGGTCAGGCAGCCCCAAGAAGGCTACACCTTC; CDR3aa: CASSLGSVRQPQEGYTF
j_gene: TRBJ1-1; v_gene: TRBV18; d_gene: NA; abundance: once; CDR3nt: TGTGCCAGCTCACGATTGAGCATGAACACTGAAGCTTTCTTT; CDR3aa: CASSRLSMNTEAFF
j_gene: TRBJ2-2; v_gene: TRBV6-6; d_gene: TRBD2; abundance: NA; CDR3nt: TGTGCCAGCAGTTCTAGCGGGAGGCGCACCGGGGAGCTGTTTTTT; CDR3aa: CASSSSGRRTGELFF
j_gene: TRBJ1-1; v_gene: TRBV27; d_gene: NA; abundance: once; CDR3nt: TGTGCCAGCAGTTTGCAGCAGTACACTGAAGCTTTCTTT; CDR3aa: CASSLQQYTEAFF